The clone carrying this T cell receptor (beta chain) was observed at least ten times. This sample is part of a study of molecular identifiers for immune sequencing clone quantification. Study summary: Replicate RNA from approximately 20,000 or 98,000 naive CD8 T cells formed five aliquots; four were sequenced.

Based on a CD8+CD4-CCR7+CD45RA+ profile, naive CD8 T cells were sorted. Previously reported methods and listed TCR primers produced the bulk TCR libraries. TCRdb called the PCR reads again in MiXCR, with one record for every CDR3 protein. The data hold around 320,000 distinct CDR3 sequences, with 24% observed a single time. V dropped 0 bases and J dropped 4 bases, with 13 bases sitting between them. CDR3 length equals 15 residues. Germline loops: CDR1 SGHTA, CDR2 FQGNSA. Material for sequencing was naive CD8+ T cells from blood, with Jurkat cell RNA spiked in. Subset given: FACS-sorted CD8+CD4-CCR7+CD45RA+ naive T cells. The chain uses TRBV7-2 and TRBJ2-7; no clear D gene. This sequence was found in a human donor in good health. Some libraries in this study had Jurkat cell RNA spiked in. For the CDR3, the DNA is TGTGCCAGCAGCTTAGCAGGTCTCCCCGGGTACGAGCAGTACTTC. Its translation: CASSLAGLPGYEQYF.